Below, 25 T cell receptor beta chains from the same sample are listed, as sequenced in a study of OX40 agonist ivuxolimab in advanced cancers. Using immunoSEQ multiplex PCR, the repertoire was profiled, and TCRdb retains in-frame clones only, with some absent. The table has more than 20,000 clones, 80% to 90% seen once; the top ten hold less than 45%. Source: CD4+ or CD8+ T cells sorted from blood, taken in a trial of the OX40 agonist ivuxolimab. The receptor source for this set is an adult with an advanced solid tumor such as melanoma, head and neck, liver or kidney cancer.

The CDR3 sequence: CASSLGTSYGYTF. CDR3 bases: TGTGCCAGCAGCTTAGGGACATCTTATGGCTACACCTTC. This sequence joins TRBV7-8 and TRBJ1-2; D is perhaps TRBD1 (5 bases). V was clipped by 1 base and J by 5 bases, with 8 bases between them. CDR1 and CDR2 from the germline V gene are SGHVS and FQNEAQ. The CDR3 has 13 residues.

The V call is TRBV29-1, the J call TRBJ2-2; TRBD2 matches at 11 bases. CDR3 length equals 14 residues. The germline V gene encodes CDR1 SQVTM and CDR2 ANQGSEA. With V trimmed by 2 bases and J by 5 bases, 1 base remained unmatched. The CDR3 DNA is TGCAGCGTTGAACGACTAGCGGGGACCGGGGAGCTGTTTTTT. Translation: CSVERLAGTGELFF.

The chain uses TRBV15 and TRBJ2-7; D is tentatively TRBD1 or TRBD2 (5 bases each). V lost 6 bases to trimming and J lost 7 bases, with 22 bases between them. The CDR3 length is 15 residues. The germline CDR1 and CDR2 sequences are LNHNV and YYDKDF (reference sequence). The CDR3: CATSPAGPGSLEQYF. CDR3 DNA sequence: TGTGCCACCAGTCCCGCGGGCCCAGGGAGTTTGGAGCAGTACTTC.

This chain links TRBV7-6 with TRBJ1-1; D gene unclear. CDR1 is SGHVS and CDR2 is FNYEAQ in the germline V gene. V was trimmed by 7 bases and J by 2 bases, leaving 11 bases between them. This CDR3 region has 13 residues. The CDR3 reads CASTLRENTEAFF. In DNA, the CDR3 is TGTGCCAGCACCCTACGGGAAAACACTGAAGCTTTCTTT.

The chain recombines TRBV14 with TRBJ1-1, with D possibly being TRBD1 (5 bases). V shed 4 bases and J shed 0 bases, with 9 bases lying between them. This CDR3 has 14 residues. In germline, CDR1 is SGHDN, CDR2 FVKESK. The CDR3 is CASSRAGMNTEAFF. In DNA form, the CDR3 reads TGTGCCAGCAGCCGGGCAGGGATGAACACTGAAGCTTTCTTT.

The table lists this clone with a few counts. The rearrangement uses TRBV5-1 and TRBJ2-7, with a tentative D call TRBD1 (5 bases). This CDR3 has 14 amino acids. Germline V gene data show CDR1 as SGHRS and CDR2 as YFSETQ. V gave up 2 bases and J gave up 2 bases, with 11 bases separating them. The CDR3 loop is CASSFLTETYEQYF. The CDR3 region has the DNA TGCGCCAGCAGCTTTCTGACAGAGACCTACGAGCAGTACTTC.

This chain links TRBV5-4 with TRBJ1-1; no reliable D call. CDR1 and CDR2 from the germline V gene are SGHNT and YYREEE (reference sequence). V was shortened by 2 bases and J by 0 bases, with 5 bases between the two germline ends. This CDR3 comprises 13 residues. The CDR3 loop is CASSFLVNTEAFF. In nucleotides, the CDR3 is TGTGCCAGCAGCTTTCTTGTGAACACTGAAGCTTTCTTT.

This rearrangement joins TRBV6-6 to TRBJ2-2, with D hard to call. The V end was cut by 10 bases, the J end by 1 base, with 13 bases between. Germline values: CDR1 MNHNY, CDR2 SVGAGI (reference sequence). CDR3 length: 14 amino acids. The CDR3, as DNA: TGTGCCACCAAGAGACGGCGGAACACCGGGGAGCTGTTTTTT. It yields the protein CATKRRRNTGELFF.

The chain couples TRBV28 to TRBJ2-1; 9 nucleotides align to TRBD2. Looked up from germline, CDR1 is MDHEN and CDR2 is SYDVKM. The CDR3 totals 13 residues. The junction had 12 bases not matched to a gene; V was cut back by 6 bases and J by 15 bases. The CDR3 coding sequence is TGTGCCAGCAGCCATCCCGGGACTAGCAATACGTTCTTC. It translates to CASSHPGTSNTFF.

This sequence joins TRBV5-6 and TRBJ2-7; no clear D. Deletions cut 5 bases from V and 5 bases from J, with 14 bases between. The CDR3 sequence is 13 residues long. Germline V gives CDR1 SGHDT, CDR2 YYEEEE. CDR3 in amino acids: CASSPAPSDEQYF. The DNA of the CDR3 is TGTGCCAGCAGTCCTGCCCCGAGCGACGAGCAGTACTTC.

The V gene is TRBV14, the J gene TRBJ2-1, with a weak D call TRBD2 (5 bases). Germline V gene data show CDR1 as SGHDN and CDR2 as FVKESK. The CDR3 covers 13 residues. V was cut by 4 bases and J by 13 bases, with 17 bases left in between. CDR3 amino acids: CASSPLGGGRQFF. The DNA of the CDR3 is TGTGCCAGCAGCCCCTTGGGCGGAGGTCGTCAGTTCTTC.

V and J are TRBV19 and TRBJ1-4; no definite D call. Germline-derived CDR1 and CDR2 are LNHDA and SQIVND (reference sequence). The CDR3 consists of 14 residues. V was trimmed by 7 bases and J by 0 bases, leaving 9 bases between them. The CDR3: CASTGSPTNEKLFF. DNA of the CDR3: TGTGCCAGTACTGGTAGCCCAACTAATGAAAAACTGTTTTTT. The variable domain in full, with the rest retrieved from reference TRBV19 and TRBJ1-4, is DGGITQSPKYLFRKEGQNVTLSCEQNLNHDAMYWYRQDPGQGLRLIYYSQIVNDFQKGDIAEGYSVSREKKESFPLTVTSAQKNPTAFYLCASTGSPTNEKLFFGSGTQLSVL.

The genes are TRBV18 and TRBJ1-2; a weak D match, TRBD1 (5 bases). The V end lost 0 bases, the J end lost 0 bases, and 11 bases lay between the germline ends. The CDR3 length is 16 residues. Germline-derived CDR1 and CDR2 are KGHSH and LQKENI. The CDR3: CASSPPTLGANYGYTF. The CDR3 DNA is TGTGCCAGCTCACCACCGACGCTGGGGGCTAACTATGGCTACACCTTC.

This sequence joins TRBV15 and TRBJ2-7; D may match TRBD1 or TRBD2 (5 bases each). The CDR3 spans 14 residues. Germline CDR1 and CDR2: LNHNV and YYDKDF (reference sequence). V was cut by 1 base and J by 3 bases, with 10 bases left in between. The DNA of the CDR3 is TGTGCCACCAGCAGAGCCGTGGGGGACTACGAGCAGTACTTC. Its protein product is CATSRAVGDYEQYF.

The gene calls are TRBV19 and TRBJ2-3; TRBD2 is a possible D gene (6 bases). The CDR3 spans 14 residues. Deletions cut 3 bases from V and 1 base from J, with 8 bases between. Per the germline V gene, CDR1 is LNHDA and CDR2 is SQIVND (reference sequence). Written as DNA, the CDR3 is TGTGCCAGTAGTATGGAGCGGGGCACAGATACGCAGTATTTT. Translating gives CASSMERGTDTQYF.

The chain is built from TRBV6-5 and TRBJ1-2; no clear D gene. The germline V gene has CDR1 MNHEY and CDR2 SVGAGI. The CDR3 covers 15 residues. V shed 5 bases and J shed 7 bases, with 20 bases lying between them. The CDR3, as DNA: TGTGCCAGCAGTCCCCAAAGGGCCCATGGTGGTGGCTACACCTTC. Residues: CASSPQRAHGGGYTF.

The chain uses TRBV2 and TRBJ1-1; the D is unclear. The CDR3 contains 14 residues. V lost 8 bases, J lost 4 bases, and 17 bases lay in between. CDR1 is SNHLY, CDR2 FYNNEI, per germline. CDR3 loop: CASRAAEAVTEAFF. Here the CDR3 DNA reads TGTGCCAGCCGGGCGGCGGAAGCTGTCACTGAAGCTTTCTTT.

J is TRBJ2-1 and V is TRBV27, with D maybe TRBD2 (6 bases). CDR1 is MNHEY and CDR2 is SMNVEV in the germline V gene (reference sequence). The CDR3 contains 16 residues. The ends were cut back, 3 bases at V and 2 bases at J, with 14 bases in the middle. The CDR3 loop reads CASSFRRESPYNEQFF. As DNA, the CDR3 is TGTGCCAGCAGTTTTAGACGGGAGTCACCCTACAATGAGCAGTTCTTC.

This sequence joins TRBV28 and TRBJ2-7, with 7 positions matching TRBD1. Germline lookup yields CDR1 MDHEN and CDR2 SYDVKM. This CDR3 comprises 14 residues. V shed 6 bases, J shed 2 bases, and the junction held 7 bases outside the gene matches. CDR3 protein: CASRMTGTTYEQYF. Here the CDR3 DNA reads TGTGCCAGCAGAATGACAGGGACGACCTACGAGCAGTACTTC. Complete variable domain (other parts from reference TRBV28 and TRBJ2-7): DVKVTQSSRYLVKRTGEKVFLECVQDMDHENMFWYRQDPGLGLRLIYFSYDVKMKEKGDIPEGYSVSREKKERFSLILESASTNQTSMYLCASRMTGTTYEQYFGPGTRLTVT.

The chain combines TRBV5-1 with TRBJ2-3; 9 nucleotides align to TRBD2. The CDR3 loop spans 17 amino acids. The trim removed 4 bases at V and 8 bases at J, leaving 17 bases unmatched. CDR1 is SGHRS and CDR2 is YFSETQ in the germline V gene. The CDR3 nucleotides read TGCGCCAGCAGCGAGGACACGACTAGCGGAGTAGGGGGTACGCAGTATTTT. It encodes CASSEDTTSGVGGTQYF.

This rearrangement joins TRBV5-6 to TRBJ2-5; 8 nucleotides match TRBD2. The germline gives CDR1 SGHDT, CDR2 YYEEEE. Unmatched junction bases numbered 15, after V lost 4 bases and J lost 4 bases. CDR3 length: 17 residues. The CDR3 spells CASSPVMSGGAGETQYF. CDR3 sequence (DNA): TGTGCCAGCAGCCCCGTTATGTCGGGGGGGGCCGGAGAGACCCAGTACTTC.

The CDR3 DNA sequence: TGTGCCAGCAGTTTACTGGGCCCAAATGAGCAGTTCTTC. This encodes CASSLLGPNEQFF. The chain couples TRBV28 to TRBJ2-1, with unresolved D. CDR1 and CDR2 (germline): MDHEN, SYDVKM. The CDR3 has 13 amino acids. V was shortened by 2 bases and J by 7 bases, with 9 bases between the two germline ends. Full variable domain (rest looked up from reference TRBV28 and TRBJ2-1): DVKVTQSSRYLVKRTGEKVFLECVQDMDHENMFWYRQDPGLGLRLIYFSYDVKMKEKGDIPEGYSVSREKKERFSLILESASTNQTSMYLCASSLLGPNEQFFGPGTRLTVL.

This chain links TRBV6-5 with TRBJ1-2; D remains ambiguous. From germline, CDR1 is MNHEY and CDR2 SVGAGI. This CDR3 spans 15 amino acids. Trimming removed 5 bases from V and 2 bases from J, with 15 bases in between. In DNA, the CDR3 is TGTGCCAGCAGTCCCAGTGGTAGAGGAAACTATGGCTACACCTTC. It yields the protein CASSPSGRGNYGYTF.

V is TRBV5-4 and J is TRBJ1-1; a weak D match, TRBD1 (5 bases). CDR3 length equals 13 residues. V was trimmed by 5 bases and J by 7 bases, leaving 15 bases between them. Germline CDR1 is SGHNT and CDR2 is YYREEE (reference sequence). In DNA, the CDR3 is TGTGCCAGCAGTATGTCCAGGGCCGATGAAGCTTTCTTT. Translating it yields CASSMSRADEAFF.

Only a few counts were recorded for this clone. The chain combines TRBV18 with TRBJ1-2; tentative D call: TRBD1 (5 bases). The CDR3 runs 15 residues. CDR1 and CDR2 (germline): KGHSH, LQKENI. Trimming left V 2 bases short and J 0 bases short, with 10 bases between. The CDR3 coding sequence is TGTGCCAGCTCACCAGAGACACAGGCTAACTATGGCTACACCTTC. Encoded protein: CASSPETQANYGYTF.